Below are 14 T cell receptor beta chains sequenced from a single sample in a study of blood T cell repertoires in COVID-19. Sequenced by immunoSEQ multiplex PCR; TCRdb stores in-frame clones only, minus some. The table lists approximately 240,000 clones, around 90% of them singletons. Sample: PBMCs or T cells enriched from blood (not recorded which). All receptors come from a woman in her 30s with acute COVID-19.

This clone has a single count. This chain uses TRBV28 with TRBJ1-6; D gene ambiguous. With 8 bases removed from V and 6 bases from J, the gap between germline ends came to 11 bases. The CDR3 length is 13 residues. Germline V gene data show CDR1 as MDHEN and CDR2 as SYDVKM. The CDR3 region is CASGGGTNSPLHF. The CDR3 bases are TGTGCCAGCGGTGGCGGTACTAATTCACCCCTCCACTTT.

This chain links TRBV7-8 with TRBJ2-2; possible D gene TRBD2, 5 bases. Between the trimmed V and J ends, which lost 2 bases and 5 bases, there was a span of 12 bases. The CDR3 covers 15 residues. Germline V lookup: CDR1 SGHVS, CDR2 FQNEAQ. The CDR3 DNA reads TGTGCCAGCAGCTTATTTGACCGGGGAACCGGGGAGCTGTTTTTT. Protein product: CASSLFDRGTGELFF.

CDR3 sequence: CASSFGTGHTDTQYF. The CDR3 region has the DNA TGTGCCAGCAGCTTCGGGACAGGGCACACAGATACGCAGTATTTT. The chain has TRBV5-6 and TRBJ2-3, with TRBD1 matching over 9 bases. The CDR3 runs to 15 residues. The V segment lost 2 bases and the J segment 2 bases; nucleotides outside the gene matches: 3. Germline V lookup: CDR1 SGHDT, CDR2 YYEEEE.

The rearrangement links TRBV19 to TRBJ2-3, with TRBD1 matching over 8 bases. With 7 bases clipped from V and 4 bases from J, the junction kept 10 bases outside the gene matches. The CDR3 sequence is 15 residues long. Germline V CDR1 and CDR2: LNHDA, SQIVND (reference sequence). The CDR3 region is CASKGLTGEADTQYF. As DNA, the CDR3 is TGTGCCAGTAAGGGATTGACAGGGGAGGCAGATACGCAGTATTTT. The full variable domain, with the rest looked up from reference TRBV19 and TRBJ2-3, is DGGITQSPKYLFRKEGQNVTLSCEQNLNHDAMYWYRQDPGQGLRLIYYSQIVNDFQKGDIAEGYSVSREKKESFPLTVTSAQKNPTAFYLCASKGLTGEADTQYFGPGTRLTVL.

This clone was counted a single time. The chain is built from TRBV28 and TRBJ1-1; perhaps TRBD1 as D (6 bases). Trimming took 5 bases from V and 1 from J, leaving 11 bases between them. The germline CDR1 and CDR2 sequences are MDHEN and SYDVKM. The CDR3 has 14 amino acids. CDR3 in amino acids: CASSTSGANTEAFF. For the CDR3, the DNA is TGTGCCAGCAGTACCTCAGGGGCGAACACTGAAGCTTTCTTT.

The chain joins TRBV7-6 to TRBJ2-3; 10 bases are shared with TRBD1. The V gene end was trimmed by 3 bases and the J gene end by 1 base; junction bases not matched to a gene: 16. This CDR3 has 20 amino acids. Germline lookup yields CDR1 SGHVS and CDR2 FNYEAQ. The CDR3, as DNA: TGTGCCAGCAGCTTCACCTTAGATCGGGACAGGGGCATGGGCACAGATACGCAGTATTTT. Residues: CASSFTLDRDRGMGTDTQYF.

This chain connects TRBV18 to TRBJ2-3; perhaps TRBD1 as D (6 bases). CDR3 length: 15 residues. Germline CDR1 reads KGHSH; CDR2 reads LQKENI. V shed 3 bases and J shed 3 bases, with 13 bases lying between them. The CDR3 region has the DNA TGTGCCAGCTCACCCGCGGTAGGGGGTACAGATACGCAGTATTTT. Encoded protein: CASSPAVGGTDTQYF.

This chain links TRBV19 with TRBJ2-5; 9 bases agree with TRBD1. Germline V gene lookup returns CDR1 LNHDA and CDR2 SQIVND (reference sequence). Unmatched junction bases numbered 13, after V lost 9 bases and J lost 2 bases. CDR3 length equals 16 residues. CDR3 residues: CASGPGTGSQQETQYF. The DNA for the CDR3 is TGTGCCAGCGGGCCCGGGACAGGGAGCCAACAAGAGACCCAGTACTTC.

The V call is TRBV5-5, the J call TRBJ2-1; 8 nucleotides align to TRBD2. V was clipped by 2 bases and J by 0 bases; unmatched bases: 4. Germline loops: CDR1 SGHKS, CDR2 YYEKEE (reference sequence). The CDR3 is 16 amino acids. The DNA for the CDR3 is TGTGCCAGCAGCTTACAGAGCGGGAGCTCCTACAATGAGCAGTTCTTC. It encodes CASSLQSGSSYNEQFF.

J is TRBJ2-7 and V is TRBV6-6; D call uncertain. CDR1 is MNHNY and CDR2 is SVGAGI in the germline V gene (reference sequence). CDR3 length equals 13 residues. V gave up 10 bases and J gave up 1 base, with 14 bases separating them. The CDR3 spells CATRGSDSYEQYF. CDR3 DNA sequence: TGTGCCACCCGAGGTTCGGATTCCTACGAGCAGTACTTC.

The chain has TRBV9 and TRBJ2-3, with 9 nucleotides matching TRBD2. The V gene end was trimmed by 4 bases and the J gene end by 2 bases; junction bases not matched to a gene: 23. This CDR3 spans 21 amino acids. Germline CDR1 reads SGDLS; CDR2 reads YYNGEE. CDR3 region: CASSQTTSGYGYPRVTDTQYF. The CDR3 DNA is TGTGCCAGCAGCCAGACTACTAGCGGGTACGGATACCCGCGAGTCACAGATACGCAGTATTTT.

The chain has TRBV28 and TRBJ2-5, with D perhaps matching TRBD1 (7 bases). The CDR3 totals 15 residues. V was pared by 5 bases and J by 5 bases, with 18 bases between. Germline CDR1 MDHEN, CDR2 SYDVKM. CDR3 DNA: TGTGCCAGCAGTCCCCGACAGGGTGGAGGGGAGACCCAGTACTTC. It translates to CASSPRQGGGETQYF.

The chain carries TRBV7-9 and TRBJ1-6, with a possible D match to TRBD1 (6 bases). CDR3 size: 15 residues. Trimming took off 5 bases at V and 7 bases at J, with 15 bases between the two ends. Germline V gene data show CDR1 as SEHNR and CDR2 as FQNEAQ (reference sequence). The CDR3 DNA reads as TGTGCCAGCAGCGGGGAGGGGGACTTCAATTCACCCCTCCACTTT. As protein: CASSGEGDFNSPLHF. Looking up the rest from reference TRBV7-9 and TRBJ1-6 gives the full variable domain: DTGVSQNPRHKITKRGQNVTFRCDPISEHNRLYWYRQTLGQGPEFLTYFQNEAQLEKSRLLSDRFSAERPKGSFSTLEIQRTEQGDSAMYLCASSGEGDFNSPLHFGNGTRLTVT.

CDR3: CASSGPRDRNLNAGNTIYF. Here the CDR3 DNA reads TGTGCCAGCAGCGGCCCCCGGGACAGAAATCTAAATGCTGGAAACACCATATATTTT. V is TRBV7-6 and J is TRBJ1-3; 7 bases map to TRBD1. Germline V CDR1 and CDR2: SGHVS, FNYEAQ. This CDR3 has 19 residues. Trimming cost V 5 bases and J 2 bases; bases outside gene matches: 18.